The clone carrying this TCR beta chain was recorded many times. Its antigen is undetermined. This entry comes from a study of T cell repertoires in cytomegalovirus infection. Study context: An indication of both CMV infection and matching HLA type came from public TCR beta signatures.

Study-wide findings and caveats: CMV-specific HLA-C-restricted TCR beta clonotypes dominated the ex vivo response. Carriage of CMV together with the relevant HLA was identifiable through cumulative public TCR beta family frequency.

From the reads, TCRdb called clonotypes with MiXCR, one entry per CDR3 protein. This sample has 500,000 or so distinct CDR3 sequences; 16% occur once, and the top ten carry 24%. CDR3 length: 14 amino acids. The trim removed 5 bases at V and 7 bases at J, leaving 5 bases unmatched. Germline values: CDR1 SGHVS, CDR2 FNYEAQ. This clonotype originated in a human donor in good health (CMV status not recorded). Some clones in this sample may be carry-over from other donors' samples. The rearrangement joins TRBV7-6 to TRBJ1-5; 10 positions match TRBD1. The sequenced material came from CD8+ T cells from PBMCs. The CDR3 is CASSPGTGDQPQHF. CDR3 bases: TGTGCCAGCAGCCCGGGGACAGGGGACCAGCCCCAGCATTTT.